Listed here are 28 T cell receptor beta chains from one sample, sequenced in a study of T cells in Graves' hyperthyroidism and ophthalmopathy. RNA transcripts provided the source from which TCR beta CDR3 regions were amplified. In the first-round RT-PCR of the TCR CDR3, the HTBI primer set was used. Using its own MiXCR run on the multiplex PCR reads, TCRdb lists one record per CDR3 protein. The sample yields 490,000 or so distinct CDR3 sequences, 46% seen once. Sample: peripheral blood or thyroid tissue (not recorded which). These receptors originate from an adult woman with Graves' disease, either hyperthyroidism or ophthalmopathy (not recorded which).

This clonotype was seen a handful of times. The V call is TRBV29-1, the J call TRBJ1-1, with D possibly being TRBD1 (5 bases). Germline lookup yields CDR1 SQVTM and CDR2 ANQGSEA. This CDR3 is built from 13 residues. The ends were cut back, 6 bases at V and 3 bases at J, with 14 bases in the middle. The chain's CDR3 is CSVGGGEDTEAFF. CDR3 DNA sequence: TGCAGCGTGGGGGGGGGGGAGGACACTGAAGCTTTCTTT.

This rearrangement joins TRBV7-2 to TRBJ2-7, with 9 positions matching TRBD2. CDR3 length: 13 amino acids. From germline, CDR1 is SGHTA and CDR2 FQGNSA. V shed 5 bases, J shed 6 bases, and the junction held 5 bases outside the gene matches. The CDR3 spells CASSRTSVGEQYF. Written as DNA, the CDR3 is TGTGCCAGCAGCCGGACTAGCGTCGGCGAGCAGTACTTC.

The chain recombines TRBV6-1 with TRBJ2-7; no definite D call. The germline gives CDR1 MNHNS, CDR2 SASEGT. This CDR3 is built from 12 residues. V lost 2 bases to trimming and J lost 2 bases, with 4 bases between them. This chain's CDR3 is CASSERTYEQYF. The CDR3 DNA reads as TGTGCCAGCAGTGAAAGGACCTACGAGCAGTACTTC.

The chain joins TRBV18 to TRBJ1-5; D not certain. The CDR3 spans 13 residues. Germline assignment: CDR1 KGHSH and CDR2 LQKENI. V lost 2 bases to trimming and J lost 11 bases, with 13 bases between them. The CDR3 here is CASSPWGSVAQHF. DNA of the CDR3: TGTGCCAGCTCACCATGGGGATCCGTAGCCCAGCATTTT.

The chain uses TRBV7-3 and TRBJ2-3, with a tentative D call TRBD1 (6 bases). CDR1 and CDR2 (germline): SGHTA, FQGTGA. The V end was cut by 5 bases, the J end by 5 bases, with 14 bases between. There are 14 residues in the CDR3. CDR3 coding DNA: TGTGCCAGCAGCCGCGCCAGGACAGTAGATACGCAGTATTTT. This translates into CASSRARTVDTQYF.

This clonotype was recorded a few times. Here the CDR3 reads CASAAVGGGQPQHF. For the CDR3, the DNA is TGTGCCAGCGCCGCCGTAGGGGGCGGTCAGCCCCAGCATTTT. The chain combines TRBV7-9 with TRBJ1-5, with TRBD1 matching over 7 bases. CDR1 and CDR2 (germline): SEHNR, FQNEAQ (reference sequence). The CDR3 spans 14 residues. J was trimmed by 6 bases and V by 8 bases; bases with no gene match: 10.

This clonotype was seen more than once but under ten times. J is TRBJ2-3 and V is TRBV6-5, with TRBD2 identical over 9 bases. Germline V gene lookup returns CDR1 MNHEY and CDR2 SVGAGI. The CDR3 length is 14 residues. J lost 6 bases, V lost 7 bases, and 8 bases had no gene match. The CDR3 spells CASTAGGPWDTQYF. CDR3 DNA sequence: TGTGCCAGCACGGCGGGAGGGCCATGGGATACGCAGTATTTT.

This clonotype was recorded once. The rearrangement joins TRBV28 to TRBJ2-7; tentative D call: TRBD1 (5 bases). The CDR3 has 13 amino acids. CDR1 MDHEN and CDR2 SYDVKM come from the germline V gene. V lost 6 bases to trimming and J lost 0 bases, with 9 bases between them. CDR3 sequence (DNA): TGTGCCAGCAGAAACAGGAGCTCCTACGAGCAGTACTTC. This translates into CASRNRSSYEQYF.

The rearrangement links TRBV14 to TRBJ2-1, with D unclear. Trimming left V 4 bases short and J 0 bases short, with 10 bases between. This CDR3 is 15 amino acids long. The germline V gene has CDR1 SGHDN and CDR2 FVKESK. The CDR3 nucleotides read TGTGCCAGCAGCCCTGTGGCTAGCTCCTACAATGAGCAGTTCTTC. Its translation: CASSPVASSYNEQFF.

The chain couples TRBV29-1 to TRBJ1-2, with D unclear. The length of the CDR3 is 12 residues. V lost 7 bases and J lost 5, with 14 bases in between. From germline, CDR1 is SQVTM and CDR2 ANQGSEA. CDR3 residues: CSAEREQYGYTF. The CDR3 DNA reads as TGCAGCGCCGAAAGGGAACAATATGGCTACACCTTC.

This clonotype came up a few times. CDR3 coding DNA: TGTGCCACCAGTTTGACCGGGACAGGGGCGGATAGCAATCAGCCCCAGCATTTT. It codes for CATSLTGTGADSNQPQHF. V is TRBV24-1 and J is TRBJ1-5; 10 bases map to TRBD1. Trimming at V came to 6 bases and at J to 0 bases, leaving 10 bases not matched to a gene. This CDR3 has 18 residues. The germline V gene has CDR1 KGHDR and CDR2 SFDVKD.

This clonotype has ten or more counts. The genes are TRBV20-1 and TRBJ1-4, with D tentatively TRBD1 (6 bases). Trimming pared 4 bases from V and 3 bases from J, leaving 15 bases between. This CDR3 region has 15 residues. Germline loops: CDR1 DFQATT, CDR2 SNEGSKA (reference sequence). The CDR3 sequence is CSAKPQGSANEKLFF. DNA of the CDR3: TGCAGTGCTAAACCCCAGGGGTCAGCTAATGAAAAACTGTTTTTT.

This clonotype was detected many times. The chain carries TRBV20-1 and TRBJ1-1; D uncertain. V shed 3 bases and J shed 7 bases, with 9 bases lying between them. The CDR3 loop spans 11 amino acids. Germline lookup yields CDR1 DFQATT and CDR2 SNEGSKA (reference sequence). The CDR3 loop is CSARGSGEAFF. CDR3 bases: TGCAGTGCTAGGGGTAGTGGTGAAGCTTTCTTT.

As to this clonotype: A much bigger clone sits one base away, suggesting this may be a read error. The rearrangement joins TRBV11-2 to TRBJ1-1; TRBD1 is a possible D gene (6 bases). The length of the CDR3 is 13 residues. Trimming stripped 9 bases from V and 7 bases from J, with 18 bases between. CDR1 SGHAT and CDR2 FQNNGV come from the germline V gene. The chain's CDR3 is CARSVQRTDEAFF. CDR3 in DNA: TGTGCCAGGAGTGTACAGAGGACAGATGAAGCTTTCTTT.

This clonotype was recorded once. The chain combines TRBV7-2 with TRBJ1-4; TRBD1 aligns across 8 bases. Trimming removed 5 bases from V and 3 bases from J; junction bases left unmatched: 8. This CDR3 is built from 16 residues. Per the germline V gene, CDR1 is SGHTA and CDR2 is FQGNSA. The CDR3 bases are TGTGCCAGCAGCGCGGACAGGGAGGTTGCTAATGAAAAACTGTTTTTT. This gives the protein CASSADREVANEKLFF.

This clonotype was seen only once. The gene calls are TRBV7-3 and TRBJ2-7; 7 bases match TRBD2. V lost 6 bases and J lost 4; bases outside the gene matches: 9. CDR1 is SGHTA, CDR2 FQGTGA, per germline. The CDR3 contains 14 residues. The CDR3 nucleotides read TGTGCCAGCAGTGGGACTACAGGAATGTACGAGCAGTACTTC. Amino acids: CASSGTTGMYEQYF.

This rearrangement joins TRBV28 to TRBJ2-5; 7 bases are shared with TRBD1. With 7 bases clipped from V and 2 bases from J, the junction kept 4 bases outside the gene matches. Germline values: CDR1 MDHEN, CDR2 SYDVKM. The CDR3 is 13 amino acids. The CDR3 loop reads CASKQGRQETQYF. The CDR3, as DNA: TGTGCCAGCAAACAGGGGAGACAAGAGACCCAGTACTTC.

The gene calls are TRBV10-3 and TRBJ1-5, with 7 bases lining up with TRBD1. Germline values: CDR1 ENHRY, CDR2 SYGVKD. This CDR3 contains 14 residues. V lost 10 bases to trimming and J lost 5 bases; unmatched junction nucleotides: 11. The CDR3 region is CATRDRDRDQPQHF. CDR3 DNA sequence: TGTGCCACCCGGGACCGGGACAGAGATCAGCCCCAGCATTTT.

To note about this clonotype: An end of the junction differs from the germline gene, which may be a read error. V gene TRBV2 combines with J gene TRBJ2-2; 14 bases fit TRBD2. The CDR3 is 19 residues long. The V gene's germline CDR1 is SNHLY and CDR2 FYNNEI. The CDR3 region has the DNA TGTGCCAGCAGTAGGGTTGGCGGGACTAGCGGGAGTGTCACCGGGAAGCTGTTTTTT. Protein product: CASSRVGGTSGSVTGKLFF. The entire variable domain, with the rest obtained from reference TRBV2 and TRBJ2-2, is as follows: EPEVTQTPSHQVTQMGQEVILRCVPISNHLYFYWYRQILGQKVEFLVSFYNNEISEKSEIFDDQFSVERPDGSNFTLKIRSTKLEDSAMYFCASSRVGGTSGSVTGKLFFGEGSRLTVL.

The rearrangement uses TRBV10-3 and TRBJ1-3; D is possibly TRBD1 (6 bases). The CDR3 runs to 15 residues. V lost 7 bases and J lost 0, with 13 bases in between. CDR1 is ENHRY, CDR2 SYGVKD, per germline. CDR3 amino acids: CAITAGGFSGNTIYF. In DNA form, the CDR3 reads TGTGCCATCACTGCGGGGGGCTTCTCTGGAAACACCATATATTTT.

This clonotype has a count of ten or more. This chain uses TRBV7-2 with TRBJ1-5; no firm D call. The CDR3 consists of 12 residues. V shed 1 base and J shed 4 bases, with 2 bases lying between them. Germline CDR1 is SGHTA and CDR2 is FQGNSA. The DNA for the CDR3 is TGTGCCAGCAGCTTAGTAAATCAGCCCCAGCATTTT. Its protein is CASSLVNQPQHF.

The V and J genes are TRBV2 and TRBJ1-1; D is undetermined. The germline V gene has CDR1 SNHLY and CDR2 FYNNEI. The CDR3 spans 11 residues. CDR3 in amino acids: CASDGNTEAFF. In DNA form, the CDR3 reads TGTGCTTCGGACGGGAACACTGAAGCTTTCTTT. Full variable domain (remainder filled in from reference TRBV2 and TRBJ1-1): EPEVTQTPSHQVTQMGQEVILRCVPISNHLYFYWYRQILGQKVEFLVSFYNNEISEKSEIFDDQFSVERPDGSNFTLKIRSTKLEDSAMYFCASDGNTEAFFGQGTRLTVV.

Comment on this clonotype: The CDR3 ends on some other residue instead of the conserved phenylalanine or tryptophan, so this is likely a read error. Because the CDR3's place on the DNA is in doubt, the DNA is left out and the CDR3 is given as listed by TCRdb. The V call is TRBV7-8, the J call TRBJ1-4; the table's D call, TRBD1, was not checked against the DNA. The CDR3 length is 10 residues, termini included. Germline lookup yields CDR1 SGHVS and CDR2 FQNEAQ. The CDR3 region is CASSLGTGGY.

This chain's CDR3 is CATSSQGLNTEAFF. The CDR3 DNA is TGTGCCACCTCTTCGCAGGGGTTGAACACTGAAGCTTTCTTT. This chain links TRBV2 with TRBJ1-1; TRBD1 is a possible D gene (6 bases). The germline V gene encodes CDR1 SNHLY and CDR2 FYNNEI. V was pared by 10 bases and J by 0 bases, with 15 bases between. The CDR3 has 14 residues.

The CDR3 loop reads CSFEGIGTEAFF. DNA for the CDR3: TGCAGCTTCGAGGGGATTGGCACTGAAGCTTTCTTT. V is TRBV20-1 and J is TRBJ1-1, with D perhaps matching TRBD1 (5 bases). Germline V gene lookup returns CDR1 DFQATT and CDR2 SNEGSKA (reference sequence). This CDR3 has 12 amino acids.

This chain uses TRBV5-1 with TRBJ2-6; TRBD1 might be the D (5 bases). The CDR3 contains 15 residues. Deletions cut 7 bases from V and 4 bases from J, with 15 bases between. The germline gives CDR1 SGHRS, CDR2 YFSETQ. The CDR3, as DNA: TGCGCCAGCCGACCTCAGGGCACCGGGGCCAACGTCCTGACTTTC. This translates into CASRPQGTGANVLTF.

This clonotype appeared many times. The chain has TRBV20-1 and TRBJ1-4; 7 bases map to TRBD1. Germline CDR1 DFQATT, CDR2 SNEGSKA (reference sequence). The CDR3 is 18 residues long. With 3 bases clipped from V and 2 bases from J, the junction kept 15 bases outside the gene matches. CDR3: CSASTPTGMVRTNEKLFF. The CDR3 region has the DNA TGCAGTGCTAGTACTCCGACAGGGATGGTTCGGACTAATGAAAAACTGTTTTTT.

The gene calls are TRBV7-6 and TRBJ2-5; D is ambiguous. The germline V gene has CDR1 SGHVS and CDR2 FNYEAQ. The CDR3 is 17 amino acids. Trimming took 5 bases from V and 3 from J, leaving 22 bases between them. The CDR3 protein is CASSPIWLGGNKETQYF. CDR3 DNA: TGTGCCAGCAGCCCCATTTGGCTAGGTGGGAATAAAGAGACCCAGTACTTC.